Presented here are 26 T cell receptor beta chains from one specimen sequenced in a study of metastatic and nonmetastatic thyroid tumors (TCRdb year 2020). The receptor library was made with PCR. The sequencer was an Illumina HiSeq 4000. Clones were called with MiXCR by TCRdb after fastp trimmed the public reads at Q25, and only in-frame beta chains were retained. Recorded for this sample are about 92,000 clones; 14% to 15% of them occurred a single time. 3.6% of the sample goes to the ten largest clones. None of the patients had been given any treatment before thyroid surgery. Sequencing was done on a sample of blood. Receptor source: a female donor with papillary thyroid cancer or a benign thyroid nodule (not recorded which). Some clones in this sample may be carry-over from other donors' samples.

This clone was picked up many times. The rearrangement joins TRBV4-2 to TRBJ1-2, with 9 nucleotides matching TRBD1. The CDR3 runs 15 residues. Germline trimming cut 0 bases from V and 4 bases from J; bases unmatched to any gene: 3. Germline V gene lookup returns CDR1 LGHNA and CDR2 YNFKEQ. The CDR3 sequence: CASSQDMDRGYGYTF. The CDR3, as DNA: TGTGCCAGCAGCCAAGATATGGACAGGGGCTATGGCTACACCTTC.

Notes on this clone: Since a much larger clone is just one base distant, this may be a read error. Within the sample, other DNA sequences also encode this same CDR3. The chain is built from TRBV20-1 and TRBJ2-3; TRBD2 is a possible D gene (6 bases). CDR1 and CDR2 (germline): DFQATT, SNEGSKA (reference sequence). This CDR3 has 15 amino acids. The CDR3 is CSARDLSGRTDTQYF. The DNA for the CDR3 is TGCAGTGCTAGAGATCTTAGCGGCCGCACAGATACTCAGTATTTT.

This clone has a count of ten or more. The V gene is TRBV12-3 or TRBV12-4, the J gene TRBJ1-1; D is uncertain. The CDR3 has 14 amino acids. V was shortened by 0 bases and J by 5 bases, with 10 bases between the two germline ends. DNA of the CDR3: TGTGCCAGCAGTTTAGCAGCCCGGGGAACTGAAGCTTTCTTT. Its protein is CASSLAARGTEAFF.

This clone has at least ten counts. The chain recombines TRBV30 with TRBJ1-2; TRBD1 matches at 7 bases. This CDR3 region has 13 residues. Germline CDR1 and CDR2: GTSNPN and SVGIG (reference sequence). V shed 1 base and J 3 bases; nucleotides not matched to a gene: 2. The CDR3 DNA reads as TGTGCCTGGAGTGGGGGACAGTACTATGGCTACACCTTC. This gives the protein CAWSGGQYYGYTF.

This clone was observed many times. The chain joins TRBV6-2 or TRBV6-3 to TRBJ2-2; TRBD2 is a possible D gene (5 bases). This CDR3 region has 14 residues. Between the trimmed V and J ends, which lost 7 bases and 4 bases, there was a span of 13 bases. Germline CDR1 and CDR2: MNHEY and SVGEGT. The CDR3 coding sequence is TGTGCCAGCATCCGGGGTGTGGGCACCGGGGAGCTGTTTTTT. This encodes CASIRGVGTGELFF.

This clone was recorded a few times. At one end the junction does not follow the germline gene, possibly because of a read error. This CDR3 reads CASSLPRETKYF. The CDR3 DNA is TGTGCCAGCAGTCTGCCCCGGGAGACCAAGTACTTC. The V and J genes are TRBV28 and TRBJ2-5; D might be TRBD2 (6 bases). This CDR3 spans 12 amino acids. Per germline, CDR1 MDHEN and CDR2 SYDVKM.

The chain has TRBV28 and TRBJ2-4, with D maybe TRBD1 (5 bases). With 5 bases removed from V and 1 base from J, the gap between germline ends came to 15 bases. Germline V gene sequence: CDR1 MDHEN, CDR2 SYDVKM. The length of the CDR3 is 16 residues. This CDR3 reads CASSPPLGAAKNIQYF. The CDR3 DNA is TGTGCCAGCAGTCCCCCCCTTGGGGCGGCCAAAAACATTCAGTACTTC.

This clone was detected many times. A clone one base away is much larger, so this may be a read error. The CDR3 protein is CASSSPTSGGKNEQSF. The CDR3 region has the DNA TGTGCCAGCAGTTCCCCAACTAGCGGGGGCAAGAATGAGCAGTCCTTC. The V and J genes are TRBV28 and TRBJ2-1, with 11 bases lining up with TRBD2. Germline V gene sequence: CDR1 MDHEN, CDR2 SYDVKM. This CDR3 has 16 amino acids.

In this sample, this clone turned up many times. The rearrangement joins TRBV2 to TRBJ2-7, with 11 bases aligning to TRBD2. Germline V lookup: CDR1 SNHLY, CDR2 FYNNEI. The CDR3 sequence is 14 residues long. The V segment lost 10 bases and the J segment 0 bases; nucleotides outside the gene matches: 5. The CDR3, as DNA: TGTGCCAAAGCCGGGACTAGCGGCTCCTACGAGCAGTACTTC. It codes for CAKAGTSGSYEQYF.

J is TRBJ2-5 and V is TRBV18; tentatively, D is TRBD1 (6 bases). Between the trimmed V and J ends, which lost 1 base and 5 bases, there was a span of 14 bases. CDR3 length: 15 residues. Germline V CDR1 and CDR2: KGHSH, LQKENI. Written as DNA, the CDR3 is TGTGCCAGCTCACCACTGGGCAGGGGCGGGGAGACCCAGTACTTC. Translating it yields CASSPLGRGGETQYF.

This clone came up many times. The chain is built from TRBV28 and TRBJ1-2; 11 nucleotides agree with TRBD1. The germline V gene has CDR1 MDHEN and CDR2 SYDVKM. The CDR3 has 15 residues. Trimming removed 7 bases from V and 5 bases from J; junction bases left unmatched: 9. CDR3 protein: CASIRTGGAEYGYTF. CDR3 in DNA: TGTGCCAGCATACGGACAGGGGGCGCTGAGTATGGCTACACCTTC.

In this sample, this clone turned up many times. The CDR3 DNA sequence: TGCGCCAGCAGCTTGTCCCCGGTCGGGGAGACCCAGTACTTC. It yields the protein CASSLSPVGETQYF. The rearrangement links TRBV5-1 to TRBJ2-5; D remains unclear. Germline values: CDR1 SGHRS, CDR2 YFSETQ. This CDR3 region has 14 residues. Between the trimmed V and J ends, which lost 1 base and 5 bases, there was a span of 12 bases.

This clone was seen ten or more times. The identical CDR3 is also encoded by other nucleotide sequences in the sample. J is TRBJ2-3 and V is TRBV27; D call uncertain. Germline assignment: CDR1 MNHEY and CDR2 SMNVEV (reference sequence). Trimming cost V 2 bases and J 3 bases, with 6 bases left between them. CDR3 length: 13 residues. CDR3 protein: CASSLTSTDTQYF. Here the CDR3 DNA reads TGTGCCAGCAGTTTAACGTCTACAGATACGCAGTATTTT.

This clone was observed many times. V is TRBV29-1 and J is TRBJ2-7; weak D call: TRBD2 (6 bases). Trimming stripped 0 bases from V and 5 bases from J, with 11 bases between. Germline V gene lookup returns CDR1 SQVTM and CDR2 ANQGSEA. The CDR3 length is 13 residues. CDR3 region: CSVEDGGWNEQYF. CDR3 DNA sequence: TGCAGCGTTGAAGATGGGGGGTGGAACGAGCAGTACTTC.

The sample holds a few counts of this clone. The chain is built from TRBV18 and TRBJ2-7, with D tentatively TRBD2 (6 bases). The CDR3 runs 19 residues. V was clipped by 2 bases and J by 2 bases, with 25 bases between them. From germline, CDR1 is KGHSH and CDR2 LQKENI. DNA of the CDR3: TGTGCCAGCTCACCAAGGACTATGGCGGGGCGGGCCCCGGCCTACGAGCAGTACTTC. Its protein is CASSPRTMAGRAPAYEQYF.

About this clone: A much larger clone lies one base from this, so it may be a read error. The chain carries TRBV10-3 and TRBJ2-7, with no clear D. The CDR3 runs 14 residues. Trimming stripped 5 bases from V and 5 bases from J, with 16 bases between. Per germline, CDR1 ENHRY and CDR2 SYGVKD. The CDR3 bases are TGTGCCATCAGTCCTGGGAAAGGGCCGGACGAGCAGTACTTC. It encodes CAISPGKGPDEQYF.

This clone came up many times. The chain uses TRBV5-1 and TRBJ1-6; weak D call: TRBD1 (6 bases). CDR1 and CDR2 from the germline V gene are SGHRS and YFSETQ. The CDR3 loop spans 15 amino acids. The V and J ends lost 5 bases and 7 bases respectively, with 16 bases between them. Here the CDR3 DNA reads TGCGCCAGCAGTTACACCGGGACACCAAATTCACCCCTCCACTTT. Residues: CASSYTGTPNSPLHF.

This clone was counted many times. This sequence joins TRBV5-5 and TRBJ1-6; 8 nucleotides line up with TRBD1. With V trimmed by 0 bases and J by 6 bases, 11 bases remained unmatched. Germline assignment: CDR1 SGHKS and CDR2 YYEKEE (reference sequence). The CDR3 runs 18 residues. CDR3: CASSLVGADRVINSPLHF. The CDR3 nucleotides read TGTGCCAGCAGCTTGGTGGGGGCGGACAGGGTGATTAATTCACCCCTCCACTTT.

In this sample, this clone turned up many times. The CDR3 here is CASSLSGNLEAFF. For the CDR3, the DNA is TGTGCCAGCAGCTTATCAGGGAACCTTGAAGCTTTCTTT. The chain combines TRBV7-9 with TRBJ1-1; a weak D match, TRBD1 (5 bases). Germline CDR1 and CDR2: SEHNR and FQNEAQ (reference sequence). The CDR3 extends over 13 amino acids. Trimming removed 2 bases from V and 7 bases from J, with 11 bases in between.

This clone occurred many times. V and J are TRBV20-1 and TRBJ1-5; TRBD1 might be the D (5 bases). The V gene lost 0 bases and the J gene lost 4 bases, with 7 bases spanning the gap. There are 13 residues in the CDR3. Germline CDR1 and CDR2: DFQATT and SNEGSKA (reference sequence). The CDR3 DNA reads TGCAGTGCTAGAGATTGGGGGAATCAGCCCCAGCATTTT. Residues: CSARDWGNQPQHF.

This clone was recorded at least ten times. The chain recombines TRBV20-1 with TRBJ2-3, with TRBD2 matching 7 bases. Germline V gene lookup returns CDR1 DFQATT and CDR2 SNEGSKA (reference sequence). The ends lost 1 base at V and 2 bases at J; junction bases unmatched: 6. The CDR3 has 15 residues. This CDR3 is CSARVLAAITDTQYF. CDR3 coding DNA: TGCAGTGCTAGAGTCCTAGCGGCGATCACAGATACGCAGTATTTT.

In its sample, this clone was seen a few times. Given a much more abundant clone one base away, this may be a read error. V and J are TRBV28 and TRBJ1-2, with D tentatively TRBD1 (5 bases). Germline CDR1 MDHEN, CDR2 SYDVKM. The CDR3 runs to 16 residues. V lost 6 bases to trimming and J lost 8 bases, with 25 bases between them. CDR3 region: CASSQDSAPSMEGYTF. The CDR3 bases are TGTGCCAGCAGCCAAGACAGTGCCCCCTCTATGGAGGGCTACACCTTC.

This clone has at least ten counts. This chain uses TRBV28 with TRBJ2-1, with 7 bases aligning to TRBD1. Germline trimming cut 5 bases from V and 2 bases from J; bases unmatched to any gene: 6. The CDR3 extends over 15 amino acids. The germline V gene encodes CDR1 MDHEN and CDR2 SYDVKM. The CDR3 reads CASSRTGETYNEQFF. CDR3 in DNA: TGTGCCAGCAGTAGAACAGGGGAAACCTACAATGAGCAGTTCTTC.

Many counts were recorded for this clone. The sample contains more than one DNA sequence encoding this CDR3. The rearrangement joins TRBV7-9 to TRBJ2-7; tentatively, D is TRBD1 or TRBD2 (5 bases each). There are 14 residues in the CDR3. Trimming removed 3 bases from V and 3 bases from J, with 12 bases in between. Germline V gives CDR1 SEHNR, CDR2 FQNEAQ (reference sequence). The CDR3 loop is CASSFPGRDYEQYF. The CDR3 nucleotides read TGTGCCAGCAGCTTCCCGGGACGTGACTACGAGCAGTACTTC.

This clone was counted a few times. V is TRBV12-3 or TRBV12-4 and J is TRBJ1-2, with TRBD1 identical over 7 bases. V was clipped by 4 bases and J by 7 bases; unmatched bases: 18. The CDR3 covers 17 residues. CDR3 in DNA: TGTGCCAGCAGTTATCTTGGACAGGTTGTGGAAGGGGGTGGCTACACCTTC. Its translation is CASSYLGQVVEGGGYTF.

This clone was seen many times. V gene TRBV7-2 combines with J gene TRBJ1-6; TRBD1 might be the D (5 bases). Trimming took off 1 base at V and 11 bases at J, with 15 bases between the two ends. The length of the CDR3 is 15 residues. Germline assignment: CDR1 SGHTA and CDR2 FQGNSA. The CDR3 coding sequence is TGTGCCAGCAGCTTAGGGGTCGCCAGGGAGGCACCCCTCCACTTT. Protein: CASSLGVAREAPLHF.